The T cell receptor (beta chain) under discussion was sequenced for a study of blood T cell repertoires in COVID-19. The method was immunoSEQ multiplex PCR; TCRdb's version includes in-frame clones alone and lacks a portion of them. Of about 270,000 clones in the sample, 80% to 90% were seen once. Germline V gene lookup returns CDR1 MDHEN and CDR2 SYDVKM. V was shortened by 6 bases and J by 9 bases, with 17 bases between the two germline ends. The CDR3 covers 13 residues. The origin of this receptor is a woman between 18 and 29 years old who had recovered from COVID-19. The sequencing input was PBMCs or T cells enriched from blood (not recorded which). The rearrangement joins TRBV28 to TRBJ1-2; D is uncertain. CDR3 sequence reads: CASSPTFGLSYTF. In nucleotides, the CDR3 is TGTGCCAGCAGCCCGACATTTGGGTTAAGCTACACCTTC.